Below, one T cell receptor (beta chain) is given with its context. No cognate antigen has been identified for it. No base quality information exists; no much larger clone differs at one position. Whole blood was collected in K2EDTA tubes by collaborating institutions according to the institutions' own protocols. For TCRbeta analysis, collaborators shipped samples as frozen whole blood, isolated PBMCs, or DNA extracted from either of those sample types. The entry originates in a study of blood T cell repertoires in COVID-19 (dated by TCRdb to the early 2020s). At the level of the whole study: Samples from collaborators originated in the United States, Italy and Spain and spanned both the acute and convalescent phases of COVID-19. Sample metadata almost always included a de-identified subject ID, COVID-19 status, age in years and sex. Subjects who had been exposed to COVID-19, were actively infected with it, or had recovered from it provided the deeply sampled blood TCRbeta repertoires that made up the dataset. The repertoires were released in a freely available public database intended as a resource for research on the immune response to SARS-CoV-2. HLA class I and class II types, where available, came from metadata supplied by the sample provider rather than from assay-based typing. The prospective study material was composed of cDNA or gDNA derived from T cells, B-cell-depleted T cells, or PBMCs. The samples were drawn from the first 160 participants of the ongoing ImmuneRACE study and from 1,254 subjects provided by 6 global collaborators. Broader findings and caveats from the paper: Clinical and demographic metadata were provided uncurated, with the amount varying by source and participant.

Its CDR3 holds 16 amino acids, cysteine through phenylalanine. The DNA shown is the 48-base CDR3, in frame from base 1. V lost 3 bases and J lost 3 bases, and the count of bases not matched to a germline gene is 6. CDR1 and CDR2 (KGHDR, SFDVKD) derive from the germline V gene. TCRbeta CDR3 regions were amplified from genomic DNA by means of the immunoSEQ Assay, a bias-controlled multiplex PCR. The original methods were these. The number of nucleated cells in each sample was estimated from the amplification of reference gene primers within the assay. Sequence reads were collapsed and filtered to measure the absolute abundance of every unique TCRbeta CDR3 rearrangement. Productive Simpson clonality was computed per sample as the square root of Simpson's diversity index over productive rearrangements. In TCRdb, the immuneACCESS table is reduced to in-frame sequences with V and J assigned. These tables do not hold every clone; where another copy was compared, an unresolved V gene accounts for under half, and the others remain unexplained. That table is the source of V, J and clone size, and D and trimming were worked out from the DNA. For this sample the table gives 160,000 or so clones, of which 75% to 85% were detected only once. Approximately 11% of the sample is in the top ten clones.

This TCR was sampled from a human donor in a cohort sampled during active COVID-19. The V and J segments used are TRBV24-1 and TRBJ2-1; 8 central nucleotides agree with TRBD1. The sequenced material came from peripheral blood. The CDR3 reads as follows: CATSDRQGFNYNEQFF. The nucleotide sequence is given as TGTGCCACCAGTGATCGACAGGGGTTTAACTACAATGAGCAGTTCTTC.